This TCR beta chain originates from a study of T-cell memory formation after mild COVID-19. Study findings and constraints: Several responding clones turned up in pre-infection memory, indicating that cross-reactive memory may have taken part.

The CDR3 runs to 15 residues. CDR1 and CDR2 from the germline V gene are SNHLY and FYNNEI. The V end was cut by 5 bases, the J end by 2 bases, with 15 bases between. Only a few counts were recorded for this clonotype. Its target is not known. TCRdb itself ran the 5' RACE reads through MiXCR, one entry per CDR3 protein. The repertoire holds a few hundred thousand distinct CDR3 sequences, with 20% to 25% as singletons. This receptor was identified in a man younger than 35 who had mild COVID-19 (a few samples of this study predate the infection). Cell type and time point are not known. The J gene is TRBJ2-5, the V gene TRBV2, with D perhaps TRBD1 or TRBD2 (6 bases each). The sequencing sample was made of PBMCs or a T cell subset sorted from them (not recorded which). The CDR3 region has the DNA TGTGCCAGCAGTAAAATGACAGGACTACAAGAGACCCAGTACTTC. Encoded protein: CASSKMTGLQETQYF.